One TCR beta chain is described in this entry. Its matching antigen is unknown. Trimming shortened V by 5 bases and J by 7 bases, and 18 bases separated the two germline ends. The V gene's germline CDR1 is MNHEY and CDR2 SVGAGI. This CDR3 comprises 14 residues. The sample is drawn from a study of human T cells and chemical hapten exposure. Study-level points and caveats: Versus controls, expanded TCRs had significantly more large CDR3 similarity clusters.

Individual cDNA molecules in this library carried unique molecular identifiers. Original processing notes: Samples ranged from 23,224 to 690,600 TCRs, with a median of around 100,000. MiXCR, applied by TCRdb to the RACE reads, yields one record per CDR3 protein. These V and J calls originate from TCRdb's pipeline instead of the authors' own analysis. This table has approximately 80,000 distinct CDR3 sequences, approximately 12% appearing once. Stated time point: patch test 1, 2 weeks after DPC sensitization. Treatment in this sample: therapeutic diphenylcyclopropenone sensitization with weekly scalp DPC. Blood sampling occurred before each patch-test application.

V is TRBV6-5 and J is TRBJ2-7; D possibly corresponds to TRBD2 (5 bases). This receptor was obtained from a woman in her fifties or sixties with alopecia areata. Some clones in this sample may be carry-over from other donors' samples. The starting material was whole blood, obtained in connection with sensitization to the hapten diphenylcyclopropenone (DPC). The CDR3 sequence is CASSRIASYDEQYF. In DNA form, the CDR3 reads TGTGCCAGCAGTCGTATAGCGAGCTACGATGAGCAGTACTTC.